The 9 T cell receptor beta chains reported below all come from one sample, sequenced in a study of shared clonotypes between healthy human individuals. Some clones are missing from TCRdb's copy, which holds only in-frame ones; the method was immunoSEQ multiplex PCR. The sample has hundreds of thousands of clones; more than 95% are singletons. Sequences were obtained from naive CD4+ T cells sorted from blood. Subset specified: CD45RA+ positively selected. The receptor set was obtained from a woman aged 30 to 39 in good health.

The chain combines TRBV27 with TRBJ2-7; weak D call: TRBD1 (5 bases). Germline CDR1 and CDR2: MNHEY and SMNVEV (reference sequence). V was trimmed by 5 bases and J by 3 bases, leaving 14 bases between them. The CDR3 runs 14 residues. The CDR3 region is CASSTTGPGYEQYF. CDR3 in DNA: TGTGCCAGCAGTACCACAGGCCCGGGCTACGAGCAGTACTTC.

This rearrangement joins TRBV6-6 to TRBJ2-5; D remains ambiguous. The CDR3 spans 13 residues. The V gene's germline CDR1 is MNHNY and CDR2 SVGAGI (reference sequence). V lost 5 bases and J 3 bases, leaving 10 bases between the germline ends. The CDR3 sequence: CASSQPVKETQYF. DNA of the CDR3: TGTGCCAGCAGTCAGCCGGTAAAAGAGACCCAGTACTTC.

This clone appeared once. CDR3 nucleotide sequence: TGTGCCAGCAGCACCCAGGGGACAAATCAGCCCCAGCATTTT. Translated, it gives CASSTQGTNQPQHF. The rearrangement links TRBV6-5 to TRBJ1-5, with D possibly matching TRBD1 (6 bases). The CDR3 contains 14 residues. V lost 6 bases, J lost 4 bases, and 13 bases lay in between. In germline, CDR1 is MNHEY, CDR2 SVGAGI.

V gene TRBV28 combines with J gene TRBJ1-3; D is ambiguous. The CDR3 is 14 amino acids. The germline V and J ends were trimmed by 2 bases and 3 bases, with 8 bases remaining between them. Germline V gives CDR1 MDHEN, CDR2 SYDVKM. The CDR3 DNA reads TGTGCCAGCAGTTTAGGCCCCTTTGGAAACACCATATATTTT. This sequence encodes CASSLGPFGNTIYF.

The chain combines TRBV5-1 with TRBJ2-3; no firm D call. Between the trimmed V and J ends, which lost 0 bases and 3 bases, there was a span of 8 bases. This CDR3 has 14 amino acids. Germline V gene lookup returns CDR1 SGHRS and CDR2 YFSETQ. This chain's CDR3 is CASSLARSTDTQYF. The CDR3 region has the DNA TGCGCCAGCAGCTTGGCGAGATCAACAGATACGCAGTATTTT.

The rearrangement links TRBV14 to TRBJ2-2; D unclear. There are 17 residues in the CDR3. Per germline, CDR1 SGHDN and CDR2 FVKESK. V was trimmed by 0 bases and J by 5 bases, leaving 16 bases between them. The CDR3 nucleotides are TGTGCCAGCAGCCAAGATCTGCCATTAGGGCCAACCGGGGAGCTGTTTTTT. Translated: CASSQDLPLGPTGELFF.

J is TRBJ2-1 and V is TRBV4-1; 8 bases agree with TRBD1. V shed 8 bases and J 5 bases; nucleotides not matched to a gene: 14. Germline CDR1 MGHRA, CDR2 YSYEKL. CDR3 length equals 16 residues. This CDR3 reads CASSQLRRGQHNEQFF. CDR3 nucleotide sequence: TGCGCCAGCTCCCAGCTGCGCAGGGGGCAGCACAATGAGCAGTTCTTC.

The sample holds one count of this clone. The rearrangement uses TRBV5-6 and TRBJ1-2, with 10 bases identical to TRBD1. Unmatched junction bases numbered 2, after V lost 3 bases and J lost 3 bases. CDR1 is SGHDT, CDR2 YYEEEE, per germline. This CDR3 is 14 amino acids long. CDR3 sequence: CASSWTGGDYGYTF. As DNA, the CDR3 is TGTGCCAGCAGCTGGACAGGGGGAGACTATGGCTACACCTTC.

V gene TRBV11-2 combines with J gene TRBJ2-7; TRBD2 might be the D (6 bases). This CDR3 is built from 15 residues. Germline CDR1 SGHAT, CDR2 FQNNGV. The V end lost 4 bases, the J end lost 2 bases, and 15 bases lay between the germline ends. CDR3: CASSSWREVPYEQYF. CDR3 coding DNA: TGTGCCAGCAGCTCTTGGAGGGAAGTCCCCTACGAGCAGTACTTC.